Listed below are T cell receptor beta chains from one sample, sequenced in a study of shared clonotypes between healthy human individuals. The protocol was immunoSEQ multiplex PCR, while the TCRdb copy is restricted to in-frame clones and leaves out a portion. The table shows approximately 400,000 clones, with 90% to 97% occurring only once. Sequencing was done on a sample of memory CD8+ T cells sorted from blood. These receptors were collected from a man between 25 and 39 years old in good health. CDR3s include the opening cysteine and the closing phenylalanine or tryptophan. D genes are given only for firm matches. Not all rows give a size; the values are once, few, many and, for expanded clones, a class.

abundance	d_gene	len	v_gene	j_gene	CDR3nt	CDR3aa
NA	TRBD2	15	TRBV5-1	TRBJ2-7	TGCGCCAGCAGCTTGGAGGGCGGGAGCCCCTACGAGCAGTACTTC	CASSLEGGSPYEQYF
NA	NA	13	TRBV10-3	TRBJ1-1	TGTGCCATCAGTGAGGTCGAGGGGCGAGAGGCTTTCTTT	CAISEVEGREAFF
NA	NA	12	TRBV5-1	TRBJ2-7	TGCGCCAGCAGTTCTAGGGGGGACGAGCAGTACTTC	CASSSRGDEQYF
NA	NA	13	TRBV14	TRBJ1-2	TGTGCCAGCAGCCAAAGTCAGACATATGGCTACACCTTC	CASSQSQTYGYTF
NA	TRBD2	15	TRBV30	TRBJ2-7	TGTGCCTGGAGTGTAATGGCTAGCGGGAGCAACGAGCAGTACTTC	CAWSVMASGSNEQYF
NA	TRBD1	14	TRBV5-6	TRBJ2-7	TGTGCCAGCAGCTTGGGTCCAGGGGGCTACGAGCAGTACTTC	CASSLGPGGYEQYF
NA	NA	15	TRBV28	TRBJ1-5	TGTGCCAGCAGCTCCCCCTCAGGGTATCAGCAGCCCCAGCATTTT	CASSSPSGYQQPQHF
NA	TRBD2	16	TRBV7-9	TRBJ2-2	TGTGCCAGCAGCTTAGTGGTGATGGGACTATTATGGGAGCTGTTTTTT	CASSLVVMGLLWELFF
NA	TRBD1	14	TRBV28	TRBJ1-4	TGTGCCAGCAGTTTTCCAGGGGGCGTCGAAAAACTGTTTTTT	CASSFPGGVEKLFF
once	TRBD2	15	TRBV5-1	TRBJ2-5	TGCGCCAGCAGCTTGTCGGGACTAGCGGGAGAGACCCAGTACTTC	CASSLSGLAGETQYF
NA	NA	13	TRBV19	TRBJ2-4	TGTGCCAGTAGTATCAGGGCCAAAAACATTCAGTACTTC	CASSIRAKNIQYF
NA	TRBD1	15	TRBV30	TRBJ1-3	TGTGCCTGGAGACCCACAGGGGCCTCTGGAAACACCATATATTTT	CAWRPTGASGNTIYF
NA	NA	13	TRBV29-1	TRBJ2-2	TGCAGCGTTGGGGCGGGGAACACCGGGGAGCTGTTTTTT	CSVGAGNTGELFF
NA	NA	16	TRBV6-5	TRBJ2-7	TGTGCCAGCAGTTACTCGATATCAGGGGTGGGATACGAGCAGTACTTC	CASSYSISGVGYEQYF
once	NA	15	TRBV5-6	TRBJ2-2	TGTGCCAGCAGCGCACTTGGGGGCCCCACCGGGGAGCTGTTTTTT	CASSALGGPTGELFF
NA	TRBD2	17	TRBV30	TRBJ2-2	TGTGCCTGGACCCTCGGAGCGGGAGGGCCTTGGACCGGGGAGCTGTTTTTT	CAWTLGAGGPWTGELFF
NA	NA	13	TRBV11-1	TRBJ2-7	TGTGCCAGCAGCTTAGCCAGGGAGTACGAGCAGTACTTC	CASSLAREYEQYF
NA	NA	16	TRBV28	TRBJ1-5	TGTGCCAGCAGTTTTCTTGCAGGCAACTTCAATCAGCCCCAGCATTTT	CASSFLAGNFNQPQHF
NA	TRBD2	17	TRBV7-2	TRBJ2-1	TGTGCCAGCAGCTTAACGATAGCGGGAGGGTTAGGGAATGAGCAGTTCTTC	CASSLTIAGGLGNEQFF
once	NA	15	TRBV19	TRBJ2-6	TGTGCCAGTAGTGTCGACAGCTCTGGGGCCAACGTCCTGACTTTC	CASSVDSSGANVLTF
once	TRBD2	15	TRBV18	TRBJ2-1	TGTGCCAGCTCACTCCTACTAGCGGGAGTAGATGAGCAGTTCTTC	CASSLLLAGVDEQFF
NA	TRBD1	13	TRBV29-1	TRBJ2-7	TGCAGCGTTCGGGACAGGGGGCGCTACGAGCAGTACTTC	CSVRDRGRYEQYF
NA	NA	12	TRBV19	TRBJ1-2	TGTGCCAGTAGTCTTGGGGACTATGGCTACACCTTC	CASSLGDYGYTF
few	NA	12	TRBV5-1	TRBJ2-5	TGCGCCAGCAGCTTGGACAGGGAGACCCAGTACTTC	CASSLDRETQYF
NA	TRBD2	15	TRBV19	TRBJ2-1	TGTGCCAGTACCTACGGACTAGCGGCACCCAATGAGCAGTTCTTC	CASTYGLAAPNEQFF
NA	NA	15	TRBV30	TRBJ1-5	TGTGCCTGGAGCCGCTTGGGGCAGGGGATCAGCCCCCAGCATTTT	CAWSRLGQGISPQHF
once	TRBD1	16	TRBV5-4	TRBJ2-7	TGTGCCAGCAGCTGGAGGAGAGGGACAGCTTCCTACGAGCAGTACTTC	CASSWRRGTASYEQYF
NA	TRBD2	12	TRBV5-1	TRBJ2-7	TGCGCCAGCAGCTGGGAGGGACACGAGCAGTACTTC	CASSWEGHEQYF
NA	NA	15	TRBV28	TRBJ2-3	TGTGCCAGCAGTTTCTCAGACTATGTTTCAGATACGCAGTATTTT	CASSFSDYVSDTQYF
NA	NA	13	TRBV7-3	TRBJ2-3	TGTGCCAGCAGCTTGCGCGCGTTGGATACGCAGTATTTT	CASSLRALDTQYF
NA	NA	13	TRBV6-6	TRBJ1-5	TGTGCCAGCAGGACCTTCGGAGATCAGCCCCAGCATTTT	CASRTFGDQPQHF
NA	NA	14	TRBV27	TRBJ1-4	TGTGCCAGCAGAGAAACCCAAGCTAATGAAAAACTGTTTTTT	CASRETQANEKLFF
NA	TRBD2	15	TRBV5-1	TRBJ2-1	TGCGCCAGCAGCTTGACTAGCGGGAGGAACAATGAGCAGTTCTTC	CASSLTSGRNNEQFF
NA	NA	14	TRBV7-9	TRBJ2-2	TGTGCCAGCAGCTTAGCGGGGGTGATCGGGGAGCTGTTTTTT	CASSLAGVIGELFF
NA	TRBD1	16	TRBV19	TRBJ1-1	TGTGCCAGTAGTGCGATCTCTGGACAGGGGAACACTGAAGCTTTCTTT	CASSAISGQGNTEAFF
NA	NA	13	TRBV27	TRBJ2-2	TGTGCCAGCAGTTTCCTGAACACCGGGGAGCTGTTTTTT	CASSFLNTGELFF
NA	NA	15	TRBV18	TRBJ2-1	TGTGCCAGCTCACGACCCAAGGTCGGATACAATGAGCAGTTCTTC	CASSRPKVGYNEQFF
NA	TRBD1	13	TRBV10-1	TRBJ2-5	TGCGCCAGCAGTCTGACAGGGATGAAGACCCAGTACTTC	CASSLTGMKTQYF
NA	TRBD1	15	TRBV5-1	TRBJ2-7	TGCGCCAGCAGCCCTCGGGACAGGGTTCTGTACGAGCAGTACTTC	CASSPRDRVLYEQYF
NA	TRBD1	16	TRBV2	TRBJ1-5	TGTGCCAGCAGGGACAGGGGATCGGTAGACAATCAGCCCCAGCATTTT	CASRDRGSVDNQPQHF